The present entry profiles one T cell receptor (beta chain) with its context. Authors' analysis steps: It was from reference gene primer amplification that nucleated cell counts were estimated. Measured with immunoSEQ multiplex PCR; TCRdb has only the in-frame clones, and not every one. V, J and clone size reflect that table, while D and trimming were determined from the DNA. The sample has some 120,000 clones; roughly 90% are singletons. These data come from a study of blood T cell repertoires in COVID-19. Study overall: There were acute and convalescent COVID-19 samples, and they came from the United States, Italy and Spain. Sources were T cells, B-cell-depleted T cells, or PBMCs; the material itself was cDNA or gDNA.

The V and J ends lost 1 base and 6 bases, in that order; junction bases with no gene match: 5. The CDR3 totals 14 residues. Germline lookup yields CDR1 GTSNPN and CDR2 SVGIG (reference sequence). The TCR sequence derives from a man between 45 and 60 years old with active COVID-19. The gene calls are TRBV30 and TRBJ2-1; 8 nucleotides align to TRBD2. Sequenced material: peripheral blood. The CDR3 DNA sequence: TGTGCCTGGAGTGCTCTAGCGGGTTTCAATGAGCAGTTCTTC. Amino acid sequence: CAWSALAGFNEQFF.